The sequence of this T cell receptor (beta chain) was determined in a study of blood T cells in healthy people across ages. Study-wide findings and caveats: PBMCs went unsorted, and a conclusive naive versus antigen-experienced comparison was therefore prevented. Significant beta diversity loss was already apparent by age approximately 36, declining roughly linearly.

Approximately 10 milliliters was the volume of peripheral blood drawn from each donor. The extraction recovered at least 5 micrograms of total RNA per sample. In regard to this clonotype: What it recognizes is unknown.

It was with a sample-barcoded 5' primer and a J-beta primer mix that a second PCR of roughly 7 to 12 cycles was run. TCRdb re-derived calls from the 5' RACE reads in MiXCR, one entry per CDR3 protein. The top ten clones hold more than 4% of a sample with about 1.5 million distinct CDR3 sequences, 35% to 45% of them seen once. Sequenced: blood. This clonotype was sampled from a woman younger than 35 in good health.

Here the CDR3 DNA reads TGTGCCAGCTTTCGCCCGGACAGGGCCTACGAGCAGTACTTC. Residues: CASFRPDRAYEQYF. The chain couples TRBV28 to TRBJ2-7; 8 positions match TRBD1. Germline V gives CDR1 MDHEN, CDR2 SYDVKM. V lost 8 bases to trimming and J lost 2 bases; unmatched junction nucleotides: 8. This CDR3 comprises 14 residues. Variable domain in full (rest from reference TRBV28 and TRBJ2-7): DVKVTQSSRYLVKRTGEKVFLECVQDMDHENMFWYRQDPGLGLRLIYFSYDVKMKEKGDIPEGYSVSREKKERFSLILESASTNQTSMYLCASFRPDRAYEQYFGPGTRLTVT.